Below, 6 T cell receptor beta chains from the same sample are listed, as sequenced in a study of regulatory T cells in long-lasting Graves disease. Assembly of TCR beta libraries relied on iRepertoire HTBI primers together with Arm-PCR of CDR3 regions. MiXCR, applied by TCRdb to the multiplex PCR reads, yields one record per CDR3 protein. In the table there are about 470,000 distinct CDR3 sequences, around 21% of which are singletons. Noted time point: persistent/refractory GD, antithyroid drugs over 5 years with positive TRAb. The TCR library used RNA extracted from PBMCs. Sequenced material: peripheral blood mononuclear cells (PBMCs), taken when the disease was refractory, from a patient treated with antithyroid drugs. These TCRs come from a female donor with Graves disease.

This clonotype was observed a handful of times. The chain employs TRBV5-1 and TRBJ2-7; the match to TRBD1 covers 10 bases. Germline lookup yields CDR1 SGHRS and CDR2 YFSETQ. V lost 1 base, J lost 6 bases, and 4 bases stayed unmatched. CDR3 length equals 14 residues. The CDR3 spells CASSLRGTGAEQYF. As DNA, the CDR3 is TGCGCCAGCAGCTTGAGAGGGACAGGGGCCGAGCAGTACTTC.

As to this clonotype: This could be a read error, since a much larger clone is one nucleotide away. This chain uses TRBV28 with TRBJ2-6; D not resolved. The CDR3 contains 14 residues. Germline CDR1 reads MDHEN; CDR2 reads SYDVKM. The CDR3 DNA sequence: TGTGCCAACAGTTTTGCCTCTGGGGCCAACGTCCTGACTTTC. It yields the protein CANSFASGANVLTF.

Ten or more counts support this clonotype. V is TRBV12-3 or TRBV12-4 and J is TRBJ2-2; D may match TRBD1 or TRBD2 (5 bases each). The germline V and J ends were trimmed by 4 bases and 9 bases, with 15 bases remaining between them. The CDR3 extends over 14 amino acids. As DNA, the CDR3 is TGTGCCAGCAGTTACCGAGGGCAGGGCAGGGAGCTGTTTTTT. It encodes CASSYRGQGRELFF.

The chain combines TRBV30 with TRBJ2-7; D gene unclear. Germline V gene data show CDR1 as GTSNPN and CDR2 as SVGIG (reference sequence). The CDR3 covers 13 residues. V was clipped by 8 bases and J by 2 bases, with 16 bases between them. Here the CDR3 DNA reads TGTGCCAGTAGCCGCGCCCTCACCTACGAGCAGTACTTC. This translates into CASSRALTYEQYF. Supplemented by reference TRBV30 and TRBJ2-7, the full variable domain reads SQTIHQWPATLVQPVGSPLSLECTVEGTSNPNLYWYRQAAGRGLQLLFYSVGIGQISSEVPQNLSASRPQDRQFILSSKKLLLSDSGFYLCASSRALTYEQYFGPGTRLTVT.

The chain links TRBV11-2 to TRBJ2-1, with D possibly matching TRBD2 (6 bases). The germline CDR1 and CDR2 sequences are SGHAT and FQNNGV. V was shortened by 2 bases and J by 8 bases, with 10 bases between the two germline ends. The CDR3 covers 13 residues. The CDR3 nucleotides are TGTGCCAGCAGCTTAATAGGCGGGGATGAGCAGTTCTTC. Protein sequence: CASSLIGGDEQFF.

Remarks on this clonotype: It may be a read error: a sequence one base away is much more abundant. CDR3 residues: CSARGPVEYGTQYF. Written as DNA, the CDR3 is TGCAGTGCTAGGGGGCCAGTAGAGTATGGGACCCAGTACTTC. This chain joins TRBV20-1 and TRBJ2-5, with D perhaps TRBD1 (5 bases). Germline CDR1 is DFQATT and CDR2 is SNEGSKA (reference sequence). The length of the CDR3 is 14 residues. V lost 3 bases and J 7 bases, leaving 18 bases between the germline ends.